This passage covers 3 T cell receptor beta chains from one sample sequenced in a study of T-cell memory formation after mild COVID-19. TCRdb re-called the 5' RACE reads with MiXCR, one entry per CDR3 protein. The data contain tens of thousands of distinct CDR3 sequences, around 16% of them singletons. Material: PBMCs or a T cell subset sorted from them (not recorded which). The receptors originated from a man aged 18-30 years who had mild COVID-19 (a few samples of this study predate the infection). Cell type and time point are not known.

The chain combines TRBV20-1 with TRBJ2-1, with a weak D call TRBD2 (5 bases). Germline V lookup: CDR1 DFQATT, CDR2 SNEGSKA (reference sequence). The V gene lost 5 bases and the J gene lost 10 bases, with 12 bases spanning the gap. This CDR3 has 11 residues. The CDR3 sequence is CSAPLVSEQFF. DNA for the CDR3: TGCAGTGCTCCACTAGTGTCGGAGCAGTTCTTC.

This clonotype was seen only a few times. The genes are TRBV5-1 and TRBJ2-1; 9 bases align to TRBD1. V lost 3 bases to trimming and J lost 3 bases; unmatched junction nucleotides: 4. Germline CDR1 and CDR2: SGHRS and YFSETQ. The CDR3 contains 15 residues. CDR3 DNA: TGCGCCAGCAGCTACAGGGGGCTTCTCTACAATGAGCAGTTCTTC. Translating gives CASSYRGLLYNEQFF.

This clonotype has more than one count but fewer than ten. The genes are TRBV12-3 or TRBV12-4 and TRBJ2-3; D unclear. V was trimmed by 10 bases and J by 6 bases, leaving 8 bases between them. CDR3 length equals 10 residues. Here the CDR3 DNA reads TGTGCCACAGTCGCTGATACGCAGTATTTT. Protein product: CATVADTQYF.